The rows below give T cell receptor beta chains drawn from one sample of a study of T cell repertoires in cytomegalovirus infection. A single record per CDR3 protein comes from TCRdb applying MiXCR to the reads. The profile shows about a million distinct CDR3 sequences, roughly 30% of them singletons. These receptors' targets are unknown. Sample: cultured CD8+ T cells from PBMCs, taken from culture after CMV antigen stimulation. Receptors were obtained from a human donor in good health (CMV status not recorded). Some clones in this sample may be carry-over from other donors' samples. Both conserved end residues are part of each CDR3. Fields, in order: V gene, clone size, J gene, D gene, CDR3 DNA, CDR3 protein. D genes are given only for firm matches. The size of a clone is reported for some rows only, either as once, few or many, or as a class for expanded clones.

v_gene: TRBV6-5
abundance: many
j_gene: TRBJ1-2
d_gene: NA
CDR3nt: TGTGCCAGCAGTTACTCGGCCAGCAGGTCCTCCGGGGGTTACACCTTC
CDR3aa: CASSYSASRSSGGYTF

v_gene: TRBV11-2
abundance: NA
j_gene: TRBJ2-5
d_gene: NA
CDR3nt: TGTGCCAGCAGCTTAGACGGCTCCTGGGAGACCCAGTACTTC
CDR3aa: CASSLDGSWETQYF

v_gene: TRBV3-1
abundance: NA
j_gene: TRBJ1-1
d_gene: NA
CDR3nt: TGTGCCAGCAGCCAAGGGGACCACAGGGCAACCCTGACGAACACTGAAGCTTTCTTT
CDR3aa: CASSQGDHRATLTNTEAFF

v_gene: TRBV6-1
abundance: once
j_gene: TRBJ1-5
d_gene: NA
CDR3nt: TGTGCCAGCAGTGACAGCGCCGATCAGCCCCAGCATTTT
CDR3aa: CASSDSADQPQHF

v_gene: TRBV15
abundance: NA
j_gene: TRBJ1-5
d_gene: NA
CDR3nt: TGTGCCACCAGCAGGGATAGGAATCAGCCCCAGCATTTT
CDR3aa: CATSRDRNQPQHF

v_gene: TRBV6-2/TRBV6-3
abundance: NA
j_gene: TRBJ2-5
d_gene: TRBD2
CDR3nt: TGTGCCAGCAGTTACGTGCTAGCGGGGGGAAAGAAACAAGAGACCCAGTACTTC
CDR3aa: CASSYVLAGGKKQETQYF

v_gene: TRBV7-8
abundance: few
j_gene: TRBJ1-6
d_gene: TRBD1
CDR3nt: TGTGCCAGCAGCCGAAGGGACAGGCTGAGCTCCTATAATTCACCCCTCCACTTT
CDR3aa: CASSRRDRLSSYNSPLHF

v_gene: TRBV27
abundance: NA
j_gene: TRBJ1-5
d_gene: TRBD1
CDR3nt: TGTGCCAGCAAGACAGGGGGCGTCAATCAGCCCCAGCATTTT
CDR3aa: CASKTGGVNQPQHF

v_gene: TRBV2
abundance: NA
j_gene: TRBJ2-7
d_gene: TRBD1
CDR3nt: TGTGCCAGCAGTGAGCCCGCCGGGACTGACAGGGGCTACGAGCAGTACTTC
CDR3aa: CASSEPAGTDRGYEQYF

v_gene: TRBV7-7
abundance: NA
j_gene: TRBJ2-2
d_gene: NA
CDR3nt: TGTGCTAGCAGCTTAGGAGGTATTGGGACACCCGGCGGGGAGCTGTTTTTT
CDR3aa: CASSLGGIGTPGGELFF

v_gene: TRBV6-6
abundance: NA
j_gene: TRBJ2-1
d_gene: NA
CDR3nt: TGTGCCGTGACAGAATACAATGAGCAGTTCTTC
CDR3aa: CAVTEYNEQFF

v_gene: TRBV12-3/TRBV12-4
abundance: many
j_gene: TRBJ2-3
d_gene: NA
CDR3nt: TGTGCCAGCACCTTCCCGGGACTTACCGGGGCAGATACGCAGTATTTT
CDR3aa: CASTFPGLTGADTQYF

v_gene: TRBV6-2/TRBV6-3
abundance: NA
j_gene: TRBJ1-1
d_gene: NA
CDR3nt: TGTGCCAGCAGTTACGGCAGTTCCCTGCTCATGAACACTGAAGCTTTCTTT
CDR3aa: CASSYGSSLLMNTEAFF

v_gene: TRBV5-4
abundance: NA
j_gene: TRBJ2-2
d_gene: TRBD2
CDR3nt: TGTGCCAGCAGCTTTGAGCGGGGGGAGGCCGGGGAGCTGTTTTTT
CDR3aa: CASSFERGEAGELFF

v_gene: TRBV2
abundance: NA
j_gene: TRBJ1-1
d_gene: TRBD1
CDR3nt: TGTGCCAGCAGAGGGGGAGGGACAGGGATCCTCCTGGACACTGAAGCTTTCTTT
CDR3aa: CASRGGGTGILLDTEAFF

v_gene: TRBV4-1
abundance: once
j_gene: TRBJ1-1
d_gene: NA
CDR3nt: TGCGCCAGCGGCCAAGGGACGGTCACTGAAGCTTTCTTT
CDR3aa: CASGQGTVTEAFF

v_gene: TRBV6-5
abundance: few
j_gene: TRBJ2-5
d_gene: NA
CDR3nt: TGTGCCAGCACCGGGTCGGGGGAAGAGACCCAGTACTTC
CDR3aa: CASTGSGEETQYF

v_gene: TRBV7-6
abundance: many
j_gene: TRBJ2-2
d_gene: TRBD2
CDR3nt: TGTGCCAGCAGCAAAGAAGCGGGGCCGGGAACCGGGGAGCTGTTTTTT
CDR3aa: CASSKEAGPGTGELFF

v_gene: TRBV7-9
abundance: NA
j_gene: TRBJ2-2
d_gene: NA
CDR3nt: TGTGCCAGCAGCCCCTCGACAGGATTACGTGTCACCGGGGAGCTGTTTTTT
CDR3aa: CASSPSTGLRVTGELFF

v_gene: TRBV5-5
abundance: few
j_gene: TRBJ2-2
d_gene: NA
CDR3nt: TGTGCCAGCAGCCGAGGTACTACGAACACCGGGGAGCTGTTTTTT
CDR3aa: CASSRGTTNTGELFF

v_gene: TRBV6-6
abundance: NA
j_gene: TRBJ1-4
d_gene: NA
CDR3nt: TGTGCCAGCAGAGCCGGGATAAGCTTCAAAAATGAAAAACTGTTTTTT
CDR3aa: CASRAGISFKNEKLFF

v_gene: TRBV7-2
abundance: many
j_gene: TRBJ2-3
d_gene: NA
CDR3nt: TGTGCCAGCAGCACATTCCCTAGCACAGATACGCAGTATTTT
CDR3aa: CASSTFPSTDTQYF

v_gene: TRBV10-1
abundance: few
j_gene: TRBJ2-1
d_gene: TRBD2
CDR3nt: TGCGCCAGCAGTGGTTCTAGCGGGGGGGCCCACAATGAGCAGTTCTTC
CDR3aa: CASSGSSGGAHNEQFF

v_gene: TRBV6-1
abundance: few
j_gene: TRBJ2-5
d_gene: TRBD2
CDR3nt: TGTGCCAGCAGTGAAGGTTGGGGACTAGCGGACCAAGAGACCCAGTACTTC
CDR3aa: CASSEGWGLADQETQYF

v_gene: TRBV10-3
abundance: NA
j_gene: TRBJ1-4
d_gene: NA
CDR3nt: TGTGCCATCAGTGCCCGGGGGCAGGGGAATGAAAAACTGTTTTTT
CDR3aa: CAISARGQGNEKLFF